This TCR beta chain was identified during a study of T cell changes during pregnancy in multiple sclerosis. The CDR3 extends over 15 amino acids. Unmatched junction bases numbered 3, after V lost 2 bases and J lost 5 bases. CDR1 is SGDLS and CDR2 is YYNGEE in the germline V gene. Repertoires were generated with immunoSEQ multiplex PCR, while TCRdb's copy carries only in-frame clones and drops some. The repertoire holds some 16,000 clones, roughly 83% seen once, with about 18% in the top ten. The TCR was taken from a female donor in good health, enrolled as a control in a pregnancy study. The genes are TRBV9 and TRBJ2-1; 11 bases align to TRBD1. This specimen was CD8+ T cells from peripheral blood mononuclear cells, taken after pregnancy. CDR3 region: CASSVGQGAHNEQFF. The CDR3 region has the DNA TGTGCCAGCAGCGTCGGACAGGGGGCCCACAATGAGCAGTTCTTC.